These 13 T cell receptor beta chains were sequenced from one sample in a study of graft-versus-host responses after intestinal transplantation. TCRdb's copy holds only in-frame clones and misses some; the assay was immunoSEQ multiplex PCR. The sample lists some 13,000 clones, about four fifths occurring once. Sequencing was performed on PBMCs, taken around 120 days after transplant. All receptors derive from a human patient who received an intestinal transplant, so some T cells may come from the graft donor.

The chain couples TRBV6-1 to TRBJ1-2; TRBD1 agrees at 7 bases. Looked up from germline, CDR1 is MNHNS and CDR2 is SASEGT. The V gene end was trimmed by 2 bases and the J gene end by 7 bases; junction bases not matched to a gene: 7. This CDR3 is built from 14 residues. The CDR3 here is CASSEQPGGSGYTF. In DNA form, the CDR3 reads TGTGCCAGCAGTGAACAACCAGGGGGAAGTGGCTACACCTTC.

The CDR3 is CASSVNPGNTEAFF. The CDR3 DNA reads TGTGCCAGCAGCGTAAATCCTGGGAACACTGAAGCTTTCTTT. V and J are TRBV9 and TRBJ1-1; no clear D gene. This CDR3 region has 14 residues. V gave up 1 base and J gave up 1 base, with 8 bases separating them. From germline, CDR1 is SGDLS and CDR2 YYNGEE.

The gene calls are TRBV11-3 and TRBJ2-5, with D uncertain. Per germline, CDR1 SGHNT and CDR2 YENEEA. V lost 5 bases and J lost 9, with 13 bases in between. CDR3 length: 12 amino acids. The CDR3 region has the DNA TGTGCCAGCAGCCCCCTGGCAGTGGCCCAGTACTTC. Its protein is CASSPLAVAQYF.

The J gene is TRBJ2-3, the V gene TRBV6-6, with D tentatively TRBD2 (5 bases). CDR3 size: 15 residues. Trimming took 5 bases from V and 0 from J, leaving 12 bases between them. Germline V gene data show CDR1 as MNHNY and CDR2 as SVGAGI (reference sequence). As DNA, the CDR3 is TGTGCCAGCAGTCCACTAGAGATCAGCACAGATACGCAGTATTTT. Translated: CASSPLEISTDTQYF.

The chain links TRBV19 to TRBJ1-5; 8 nucleotides match TRBD1. Germline V gives CDR1 LNHDA, CDR2 SQIVND (reference sequence). The CDR3 contains 21 residues. V trimming: 3 bases; J trimming: 0 bases; junction bases outside the gene matches: 19. The CDR3 protein is CASSIPARSRGLLYSNQPQHF. CDR3 nucleotides: TGTGCCAGTAGTATCCCCGCCCGGAGCAGGGGGCTCCTCTATAGCAATCAGCCCCAGCATTTT. The full variable domain, in which reference TRBV19 and TRBJ1-5 provide the parts outside the CDR3, is DGGITQSPKYLFRKEGQNVTLSCEQNLNHDAMYWYRQDPGQGLRLIYYSQIVNDFQKGDIAEGYSVSREKKESFPLTVTSAQKNPTAFYLCASSIPARSRGLLYSNQPQHFGDGTRLSIL.

This chain uses TRBV29-1 with TRBJ2-5, with D perhaps TRBD2 (6 bases). The CDR3 contains 15 residues. CDR1 SQVTM and CDR2 ANQGSEA come from the germline V gene. V was pared by 0 bases and J by 5 bases, with 16 bases between. CDR3 sequence reads: CSVEDLRGRRETQYF. The DNA for the CDR3 is TGCAGCGTTGAAGATCTGCGGGGACGGCGGGAGACCCAGTACTTC.

The J gene is TRBJ2-7, the V gene TRBV7-2; 8 nucleotides align to TRBD1. The CDR3 spans 14 residues. Germline-derived CDR1 and CDR2 are SGHTA and FQGNSA. V shed 5 bases, J shed 1 base, and the junction held 4 bases outside the gene matches. In DNA form, the CDR3 reads TGTGCCAGCAGCCCGGACAGGGAATCCTACGAGCAGTACTTC. Amino acid sequence: CASSPDRESYEQYF.

V usage is TRBV19 and J usage is TRBJ1-6, with 7 bases matching TRBD1. In germline, CDR1 is LNHDA, CDR2 SQIVND (reference sequence). Unmatched junction bases numbered 5, after V lost 5 bases and J lost 4 bases. The CDR3 length is 15 residues. CDR3: CASSGSTGYNSPLHF. CDR3 nucleotides: TGTGCCAGTAGTGGGTCGACAGGGTATAATTCACCCCTCCACTTT.

The chain combines TRBV7-8 with TRBJ1-2, with 9 bases that match TRBD1. The CDR3 length is 15 residues. The V and J ends lost 1 base and 2 bases, in that order; junction bases with no gene match: 2. Per germline, CDR1 SGHVS and CDR2 FQNEAQ. CDR3 sequence: CASSLVQGANYGYTF. CDR3 bases: TGTGCCAGCAGCTTAGTACAGGGGGCGAACTATGGCTACACCTTC.

This clone appeared a single time. The chain employs TRBV30 and TRBJ1-2; 11 bases fit TRBD1. V shed 4 bases and J 1 base; nucleotides not matched to a gene: 2. This CDR3 comprises 14 residues. Germline V gene sequence: CDR1 GTSNPN, CDR2 SVGIG (reference sequence). The CDR3 region has the DNA TGTGCCTGGACGGACAGGGGGCTTAACTATGGCTACACCTTC. This sequence encodes CAWTDRGLNYGYTF.

The chain combines TRBV28 with TRBJ1-1, with TRBD1 matching over 8 bases. Germline trimming cut 5 bases from V and 5 bases from J; bases unmatched to any gene: 10. The CDR3 contains 15 residues. The germline gives CDR1 MDHEN, CDR2 SYDVKM. The chain's CDR3 is CASSILTGVGTEAFF. The DNA of the CDR3 is TGTGCCAGCAGTATTCTGACAGGGGTAGGAACTGAAGCTTTCTTT.

CDR3 nucleotides: TGTGCCAGCAGCTTGGTCGGAGGGGCCAGAGAGCCCCAGCATTTT. Its translation is CASSLVGGAREPQHF. The chain carries TRBV7-9 and TRBJ1-5; possibly TRBD1 for D (5 bases). The CDR3 sequence is 15 residues long. The V end lost 3 bases, the J end lost 8 bases, and 17 bases lay between the germline ends. CDR1 is SEHNR, CDR2 FQNEAQ, per germline (reference sequence).

The chain combines TRBV6-8 with TRBJ2-7, with TRBD1 as a possible D gene (7 bases). CDR1 is MNHGY, CDR2 SAAAGT, per germline. The CDR3 consists of 14 residues. The germline V and J ends were trimmed by 6 bases and 2 bases, with 14 bases remaining between them. The CDR3 reads CASSLQGGAYEQYF. The CDR3 region has the DNA TGTGCCAGCAGCCTGCAGGGGGGAGCCTACGAGCAGTACTTC.